This T cell receptor beta chain comes out of a study of T cell responses to AZD1222 COVID-19 vaccine. CDR1 and CDR2 from the germline V gene are LGHNT and FRNRAP. V gave up 2 bases and J gave up 9 bases, with 14 bases separating them. The CDR3 extends over 14 amino acids. This clone was picked up a small number of times. The assay was immunoSEQ multiplex PCR, and TCRdb's table has in-frame clones only and misses some. The sample lists around 130,000 clones; 70% to 90% were seen once. This receptor was obtained from an adult who received the AZD1222 COVID-19 vaccine. This chain connects TRBV12-5 to TRBJ1-5; a weak D match, TRBD1 (6 bases). The input for sequencing was peripheral blood, taken 28 days after the second AZD1222 dose. The CDR3 DNA follows: TGTGCTAGTGGTTTGCGGCAGGGGCCGCGGCCCCAGCATTTT. Residues: CASGLRQGPRPQHF.